These T cell receptor beta chains were read from a single sample in a study of T cell responses to AZD1222 COVID-19 vaccine. The table came from immunoSEQ multiplex PCR; TCRdb's copy has only in-frame clones and leaves some out. Of 70,000 to 95,000 clones listed, roughly 86% are singletons. The sample in question was peripheral blood, obtained on day 0 of MenACWY control vaccination. Receptors originate from an adult in good health. The CDR3 runs from the conserved cysteine through the conserved F or W. A D gene is named only where the DNA matches it firmly. Clone sizes are given selectively: once, few, many, or a class where the clone is expanded.

cdr3_length j_call d_call clone_size v_call cdr3_aa cdr3_nt
14 TRBJ2-3 . . TRBV6-5 CASKVVQGTDTQYF TGTGCCAGCAAGGTCGTTCAGGGCACAGATACGCAGTATTTT
14 TRBJ1-2 . . TRBV5-8 CASSPGTPNYGYTF TGTGCCAGCAGCCCCGGGACACCTAACTATGGCTACACCTTC
15 TRBJ1-6 TRBD1 . TRBV27 CASRKGQNYNSPLHF TGTGCCAGCAGAAAGGGACAGAATTATAATTCACCCCTCCACTTT
13 TRBJ1-2 TRBD1 once TRBV6-2/TRBV6-3 CASSWGQNCGYTF TGTGCCAGCAGTTGGGGACAGAACTGTGGCTACACCTTC
14 TRBJ1-2 TRBD1 . TRBV24-1 CATSDTGTGLGYTF TGTGCCACCAGTGATACCGGGACAGGGCTTGGCTACACCTTC
14 TRBJ1-4 . . TRBV6-5 CASSSSLLNEKLFF TGTGCCAGCAGTTCTAGCTTGCTAAATGAAAAACTGTTTTTT
15 TRBJ2-7 . once TRBV7-2 CASSQELGTLYEQYF TGTGCCAGCAGCCAAGAACTAGGAACTCTCTACGAGCAGTACTTC
15 TRBJ1-2 TRBD1 . TRBV7-2 CASSLVPGGNYGYTF TGTGCCAGCAGCTTAGTCCCAGGGGGTAACTATGGCTACACCTTC
11 TRBJ1-1 . . TRBV14 CASSRGTEAFF TGTGCCAGCAGTCGTGGGACTGAAGCTTTCTTT
17 TRBJ2-1 TRBD2 . TRBV5-3 CARSSLNSGGADDEQFF TGTGCCAGAAGCTCCCTCAATAGCGGGGGGGCGGACGATGAGCAGTTCTTC
14 TRBJ1-1 TRBD1 . TRBV6-5 CASSSHRGNTEAFF TGTGCCAGCAGTTCACACAGGGGGAACACTGAAGCTTTCTTT
14 TRBJ2-3 . . TRBV7-9 CASSLPSNTDTQYF TGTGCCAGCAGCTTACCTAGTAACACAGATACGCAGTATTTT
13 TRBJ1-2 . . TRBV5-1 CASSLEQNYGYTF TGCGCCAGCAGCTTAGAACAGAACTATGGCTACACCTTC
12 TRBJ1-3 . . TRBV30 CAWSVRGNTIYF TGTGCCTGGAGTGTACGGGGAAACACCATATATTTT
13 TRBJ2-3 TRBD1 . TRBV6-5 CASRTTGADTQYF TGTGCCAGCAGGACGACAGGGGCAGATACGCAGTATTTT
15 TRBJ1-2 . . TRBV7-8 CASSLVHPQGYGYTF TGTGCCAGCAGCTTAGTACACCCTCAGGGGTACGGCTACACCTTC
16 TRBJ2-2 . . TRBV7-6 CASSRSGSENTGELFF TGTGCCAGCAGCCGCAGCGGCAGCGAGAACACCGGGGAGCTGTTTTTT
15 TRBJ1-1 TRBD1 . TRBV7-2 CASSLGTGGSTEAFF TGTGCCAGCAGCTTAGGGACAGGGGGGAGTACTGAAGCTTTCTTT
11 TRBJ1-2 . . TRBV20-1 CSAGQNYGYTF TGCAGTGCTGGACAGAACTATGGCTACACCTTC
14 TRBJ2-3 . once TRBV6-2/TRBV6-3 CASSFLGRTDTQYF TGTGCCAGCAGCTTCCTCGGCCGCACAGATACGCAGTATTTT
15 TRBJ2-1 . . TRBV9 CASSVGLALVGEQFF TGTGCCAGCAGCGTAGGGCTAGCGTTGGTCGGTGAGCAGTTCTTC
16 TRBJ2-3 . few TRBV9 CASSLTGGDGRDTQYF TGTGCCAGCAGCCTAACCGGGGGAGATGGGAGAGATACGCAGTATTTT
13 TRBJ1-2 . . TRBV30 CAWSVGRGYGYTF TGTGCCTGGAGTGTGGGGCGCGGCTATGGCTACACCTTC
15 TRBJ1-1 . . TRBV5-5 CASSPGIGTYTEAFF TGTGCCAGCAGCCCCGGGATCGGGACGTACACTGAAGCTTTCTTT
15 TRBJ1-6 . . TRBV2 CASISQSSYNSPLHF TGTGCCAGCATATCACAGAGCTCCTATAATTCACCCCTCCACTTT
18 TRBJ1-6 . once TRBV3-1/TRBV3-2 CASSQDAGSAASGSPLHF TGTGCCAGCAGCCAAGACGCGGGCTCGGCAGCCTCAGGGTCACCCCTCCACTTT
16 TRBJ2-1 TRBD2 few TRBV11-2 CASSTQAGGLSHEQFF TGTGCCAGCAGCACTCAAGCGGGGGGGCTTTCACATGAGCAGTTCTTC
13 TRBJ2-7 . . TRBV10-1 CASSDSQLHEQYF TGCGCCAGCAGTGACTCCCAGCTGCACGAGCAGTACTTC
20 TRBJ1-3 TRBD1 . TRBV5-5 CASSPVSDRGRMGSGNTIYF TGTGCCAGCAGCCCGGTATCTGACAGGGGGCGAATGGGATCTGGAAACACCATATATTTT
15 TRBJ1-6 TRBD1 . TRBV28 CASSLPDRAGSPLHF TGTGCCAGCAGTTTGCCGGACAGGGCGGGTTCACCCCTCCACTTT
17 TRBJ2-2 TRBD2 few TRBV6-4 CASRVQTSGGADGELFF TGTGCCAGCAGGGTCCAGACTAGCGGGGGGGCGGACGGGGAGCTGTTTTTT
14 TRBJ1-2 TRBD1 . TRBV6-5 CASREVGTGDGYTF TGTGCCAGCAGAGAGGTCGGGACAGGGGATGGCTACACCTTC
15 TRBJ1-1 . few TRBV7-9 CASSLEPGLSLEAFF TGTGCCAGCAGCTTAGAGCCGGGGCTTTCTTTAGAGGCTTTCTTT
15 TRBJ1-5 . once TRBV6-2/TRBV6-3 CASSLGSLSNQPQHF TGTGCCAGCAGTTTAGGGTCCCTTAGCAATCAGCCCCAGCATTTT
13 TRBJ1-4 TRBD1 once TRBV5-1 CASRTGGKEKLFF TGCGCCAGCAGGACAGGGGGAAAGGAAAAACTGTTTTTT
13 TRBJ2-5 . . TRBV9 CASSAQGRETQYF TGTGCCAGCAGCGCGCAGGGGAGAGAGACCCAGTACTTC
17 TRBJ1-5 TRBD1 . TRBV4-3 CASSQDLLGQGKEPQHF TGCGCCAGCAGCCAAGATTTATTGGGACAGGGAAAGGAGCCCCAGCATTTT
15 TRBJ2-2 TRBD1 . TRBV19 CASSMDRGRGGELFF TGTGCCAGTAGCATGGACAGGGGGCGCGGCGGGGAGCTGTTTTTT
15 TRBJ2-5 TRBD1 . TRBV5-8 CASTRPGQVMETQYF TGTGCCAGCACCCGACCGGGACAGGTCATGGAGACCCAGTACTTC
15 TRBJ1-6 . . TRBV4-1 CASSQAGPYNSPLHF TGCGCCAGCAGCCAGGCAGGGCCCTATAATTCACCCCTCCACTTT
14 TRBJ2-7 TRBD1 few TRBV6-5 CASSYAQGVGEQYF TGTGCCAGCAGTTACGCCCAGGGGGTAGGTGAGCAGTACTTC
17 TRBJ2-3 . . TRBV9 CASSAGTSRRYTDTQYF TGTGCCAGCAGCGCGGGAACTAGTCGACGGTACACAGATACGCAGTATTTT
14 TRBJ1-4 . . TRBV9 CASSVRGFDEKLFF TGTGCCAGCAGCGTGAGGGGCTTCGATGAAAAACTGTTTTTT
18 TRBJ1-2 TRBD1 . TRBV15 CATSRDWTGEWEDYGYTF TGTGCCACCAGCAGAGATTGGACAGGGGAATGGGAAGACTATGGCTACACCTTC
11 TRBJ1-2 . . TRBV6-4 CASSDGVGYTF TGTGCCAGCAGTGATGGGGTCGGCTACACCTTC
13 TRBJ1-2 . . TRBV10-3 CATWTATNYGYTF TGTGCCACCTGGACGGCTACTAACTATGGCTACACCTTC
16 TRBJ1-2 . . TRBV27 CASTPGPYPTLYGYTF TGTGCCAGCACCCCGGGCCCTTACCCTACCCTCTATGGCTACACCTTC
14 TRBJ1-5 . . TRBV11-2 CASSKTPGVQPQHF TGTGCCAGCAGCAAAACTCCAGGGGTTCAGCCCCAGCATTTT
15 TRBJ1-2 TRBD1 . TRBV28 CASSRLTGGNYGYTF TGTGCCAGCAGCCGACTTACAGGGGGCAACTATGGCTACACCTTC